The next 29 T cell receptor beta chains were all read from a single sample in a study of multiple sclerosis patients with progressive multifocal leukoencephalopathy. Sequencing was performed with immunoSEQ multiplex PCR; in TCRdb, only in-frame clones are kept and a portion is missing. The table has some 30,000 clones, about 88% seen once; the top ten hold approximately 1.1%. Indicated time point: before natalizumab initiation. The source material was PBMCs. These receptors all stem from a human donor with multiple sclerosis.

The chain carries TRBV28 and TRBJ1-5; D is unclear. Between the trimmed V and J ends, which lost 3 bases and 0 bases, there was a span of 12 bases. Germline loops: CDR1 MDHEN, CDR2 SYDVKM. The CDR3 covers 16 residues. The CDR3: CASSLVGTYSNQPQHF. The CDR3 nucleotides are TGTGCCAGCAGTTTGGTTGGCACCTATAGCAATCAGCCCCAGCATTTT.

The chain joins TRBV6-1 to TRBJ2-1; no clear D gene. Germline CDR1 is MNHNS and CDR2 is SASEGT. V was clipped by 4 bases and J by 5 bases, with 12 bases between them. The CDR3 totals 14 residues. CDR3 in DNA: TGTGCCAGCAGTGCGCAGATCGCCAACAATGAGCAGTTCTTC. Amino acid sequence: CASSAQIANNEQFF.

The table lists this clone with a count of one. J is TRBJ1-2 and V is TRBV25-1; perhaps TRBD1 as D (5 bases). Germline loops: CDR1 MGHDK, CDR2 SYGVNS. Trimming left V 5 bases short and J 4 bases short, with 20 bases between. This CDR3 is built from 16 residues. The CDR3 spells CASSRDGGGAAYGYTF. Here the CDR3 DNA reads TGTGCCAGCAGTCGAGACGGGGGGGGTGCCGCCTATGGCTACACCTTC.

V and J are TRBV9 and TRBJ2-1; TRBD2 is a possible D gene (5 bases). CDR3 length: 15 residues. Per germline, CDR1 SGDLS and CDR2 YYNGEE. V was trimmed by 0 bases and J by 8 bases, leaving 15 bases between them. The CDR3 region has the DNA TGTGCCAGCAGCGTAGGGGTAGCGACATGGGATGAGCAGTTCTTC. It specifies CASSVGVATWDEQFF.

This clone was seen a few times. The rearrangement links TRBV6-4 to TRBJ1-1; TRBD1 might be the D (5 bases). The CDR3 consists of 13 residues. Germline V lookup: CDR1 MRHNA, CDR2 SNTAGT. V lost 2 bases, J lost 2 bases, and 6 bases lay in between. CDR3 coding DNA: TGTGCCAGCAGTGACGGACAAAACACTGAAGCTTTCTTT. Translating it yields CASSDGQNTEAFF.

V gene TRBV7-9 combines with J gene TRBJ2-1, with unresolved D. Trimming removed 5 bases from V and 4 bases from J, with 6 bases in between. The CDR3 totals 12 residues. CDR1 and CDR2 from the germline V gene are SEHNR and FQNEAQ (reference sequence). CDR3 amino acids: CASSPKYNEQFF. CDR3 DNA: TGTGCCAGCAGCCCTAAGTACAATGAGCAGTTCTTC. Together with reference TRBV7-9 and TRBJ2-1, the CDR3 gives the full variable domain: DTGVSQNPRHKITKRGQNVTFRCDPISEHNRLYWYRQTLGQGPEFLTYFQNEAQLEKSRLLSDRFSAERPKGSFSTLEIQRTEQGDSAMYLCASSPKYNEQFFGPGTRLTVL.

This rearrangement joins TRBV15 to TRBJ2-7; no reliable D call. The germline CDR1 and CDR2 sequences are LNHNV and YYDKDF (reference sequence). Trimming stripped 0 bases from V and 3 bases from J, with 6 bases between. The CDR3 totals 13 residues. The chain's CDR3 is CATSRDRYYEQYF. The CDR3 nucleotides are TGTGCCACCAGCAGAGACAGGTACTACGAGCAGTACTTC.

The genes are TRBV1 and TRBJ1-5; the DNA was not used to check the table's D call, TRBD1. TRBV1 is a pseudogene segment. The CDR3 length is 13 residues. CDR3 DNA: TGCACCAGCACAGGGGGGAGCAATCAGCCCCAGCATTTT. It translates to CTSTGGSNQPQHF.

The V and J genes are TRBV7-9 and TRBJ2-1; 12 positions agree with TRBD2. J gave up 2 bases and V 3 bases, and 11 bases lay outside the gene matches. In germline, CDR1 is SEHNR, CDR2 FQNEAQ (reference sequence). The CDR3 extends over 19 amino acids. CDR3 in DNA: TGTGCCAGCAGCTTCCTAACGTCGACTAGCGGGGGAACCTACAATGAGCAGTTCTTC. This codes for CASSFLTSTSGGTYNEQFF. Combining the CDR3 with reference TRBV7-9 and TRBJ2-1 gives the whole variable domain DTGVSQNPRHKITKRGQNVTFRCDPISEHNRLYWYRQTLGQGPEFLTYFQNEAQLEKSRLLSDRFSAERPKGSFSTLEIQRTEQGDSAMYLCASSFLTSTSGGTYNEQFFGPGTRLTVL.

The V and J genes are TRBV7-8 and TRBJ1-5; D remains unclear. Deletions cut 2 bases from V and 3 bases from J, with 14 bases between. This CDR3 is 16 amino acids long. The germline V gene has CDR1 SGHVS and CDR2 FQNEAQ. CDR3 nucleotides: TGTGCCAGCAGCTTACGTACTCAGGTGATCAATCAGCCCCAGCATTTT. Translated, it gives CASSLRTQVINQPQHF.

The chain combines TRBV19 with TRBJ2-2, with 14 bases aligning to TRBD2. Germline lookup yields CDR1 LNHDA and CDR2 SQIVND (reference sequence). V lost 5 bases to trimming and J lost 6 bases; unmatched junction nucleotides: 17. The CDR3 spans 20 residues. Here the CDR3 reads CASSAPGLAGERYGAGELFF. Written as DNA, the CDR3 is TGTGCCAGTAGTGCCCCGGGACTAGCGGGGGAAAGGTATGGGGCCGGGGAGCTGTTTTTT.

The chain couples TRBV28 to TRBJ2-5; TRBD1 matches 7 bases. The DNA matches TRBJ2-7 better at its end, which makes the J call doubtful. Germline CDR1 is MDHEN and CDR2 is SYDVKM. CDR3 length equals 12 residues. The CDR3 loop is CASLGTAYEQYF. CDR3 in DNA: TGTGCCAGCCTAGGGACAGCCTACGAGCAGTACTTC.

To note about this clone: Distinct nucleotide sequences in the sample also encode this CDR3. The chain's CDR3 is CASSSDGGRQPQHF. For the CDR3, the DNA is TGTGCCAGCAGCTCTGACGGGGGGCGTCAGCCCCAGCATTTT. The chain couples TRBV7-9 to TRBJ1-5, with D possibly matching TRBD1 (6 bases). The CDR3 is made up of 14 amino acids. Germline V gene sequence: CDR1 SEHNR, CDR2 FQNEAQ (reference sequence). V lost 4 bases and J lost 6, with 13 bases in between. Supplemented by reference TRBV7-9 and TRBJ1-5, the full variable domain reads DTGVSQNPRHKITKRGQNVTFRCDPISEHNRLYWYRQTLGQGPEFLTYFQNEAQLEKSRLLSDRFSAERPKGSFSTLEIQRTEQGDSAMYLCASSSDGGRQPQHFGDGTRLSIL.

This chain joins TRBV10-3 and TRBJ2-5; TRBD2 matches 9 bases. The CDR3 is made up of 13 amino acids. J was trimmed by 5 bases and V by 9 bases; bases with no gene match: 7. The germline gives CDR1 ENHRY, CDR2 SYGVKD. This chain's CDR3 is CAISGGWGETQYF. The CDR3 nucleotides read TGTGCCATTAGCGGGGGATGGGGGGAGACCCAGTACTTC.

The J gene is TRBJ1-2, the V gene TRBV9; TRBD1 is a possible D gene (5 bases). With 4 bases removed from V and 6 bases from J, the gap between germline ends came to 16 bases. Germline V gene lookup returns CDR1 SGDLS and CDR2 YYNGEE. This CDR3 has 14 amino acids. The CDR3 bases are TGTGCCAGCAGCCCTCCCTGGGGGGTCAATGGCTACACCTTC. It encodes CASSPPWGVNGYTF.

V gene TRBV25-1 combines with J gene TRBJ1-2, with D perhaps TRBD1 (6 bases). Trimming shortened V by 4 bases and J by 1 base, and 19 bases separated the two germline ends. Germline V gene lookup returns CDR1 MGHDK and CDR2 SYGVNS. This CDR3 spans 17 amino acids. CDR3 sequence: CASSARDTTRGNYGYTF. CDR3 in DNA: TGTGCCAGCAGTGCCCGGGACACTACTCGGGGTAACTATGGCTACACCTTC.

The genes are TRBV27 and TRBJ2-1; 7 nucleotides match TRBD1. Germline CDR1 and CDR2: MNHEY and SMNVEV (reference sequence). The CDR3 totals 13 residues. V was clipped by 5 bases and J by 10 bases; unmatched bases: 8. The CDR3 DNA follows: TGTGCCAGCAGTCAAACTAGGGGGCCCGAGCAGTTCTTC. It encodes CASSQTRGPEQFF.

The chain uses TRBV7-8 and TRBJ2-1; unclear D gene. The CDR3 loop spans 14 amino acids. The germline gives CDR1 SGHVS, CDR2 FQNEAQ. V dropped 5 bases and J dropped 2 bases, with 10 bases sitting between them. The CDR3 spells CASSPWTAYNEQFF. The CDR3 DNA follows: TGTGCCAGCAGCCCCTGGACGGCCTACAATGAGCAGTTCTTC.

The chain has TRBV30 and TRBJ2-7; D ambiguous. This CDR3 has 12 amino acids. V was pared by 2 bases and J by 3 bases, with 8 bases between. Germline lookup yields CDR1 GTSNPN and CDR2 SVGIG (reference sequence). The CDR3 is CAWSSNFYEQYF. DNA of the CDR3: TGTGCCTGGAGTTCGAATTTCTACGAGCAGTACTTC.

This clone came up once. The chain employs TRBV5-4 and TRBJ2-1, with 14 bases that match TRBD2. The germline CDR1 and CDR2 sequences are SGHNT and YYREEE (reference sequence). The J segment lost 8 bases and the V segment lost 3 bases, leaving 10 bases of the junction unmatched. This CDR3 is 17 amino acids long. The DNA of the CDR3 is TGTGCCAGCAGCTCACCGACTAGCGGGGGGGCCTGGGATGAGCAGTTCTTC. Translating gives CASSSPTSGGAWDEQFF.

A single count supports this clone. This chain uses TRBV5-6 with TRBJ2-1; D not resolved. V was trimmed by 1 base and J by 9 bases, leaving 5 bases between them. CDR1 SGHDT and CDR2 YYEEEE come from the germline V gene. The CDR3 is 11 amino acids. The DNA for the CDR3 is TGTGCCAGCAGCTTGATTGGTGAGCAGTTCTTC. Translating gives CASSLIGEQFF.

DNA for the CDR3: TGTGCCAGCAGCTTAAGTCCCTCTCGCGAGCAGTACTTC. Protein: CASSLSPSREQYF. The chain links TRBV7-3 to TRBJ2-7; D remains unclear. The CDR3 runs 13 residues. Germline CDR1 is SGHTA and CDR2 is FQGTGA. The V gene lost 1 base and the J gene lost 6 bases, with 10 bases spanning the gap.

The chain couples TRBV5-1 to TRBJ2-1; 9 bases fit TRBD1. CDR3 length: 15 residues. Per germline, CDR1 SGHRS and CDR2 YFSETQ. Losses at the gene ends were 4 bases for V and 5 bases for J; bases not matched to a gene: 7. The DNA for the CDR3 is TGCGCCAGCAGCCCCGGGACAGGGATTAACAATGAGCAGTTCTTC. It translates to CASSPGTGINNEQFF.

The rearrangement joins TRBV6-1 to TRBJ1-2, with TRBD1 identical over 7 bases. The V and J ends lost 4 bases and 3 bases, in that order; junction bases with no gene match: 2. Germline loops: CDR1 MNHNS, CDR2 SASEGT. The CDR3 is 13 residues long. The CDR3 is CASSVGTDYGYTF. The CDR3 DNA reads TGTGCCAGCAGTGTGGGGACAGACTATGGCTACACCTTC.

This chain joins TRBV11-3 and TRBJ2-2; the D gene could be TRBD1 or TRBD2 (6 bases each). Germline assignment: CDR1 SGHNT and CDR2 YENEEA. This CDR3 is built from 17 residues. The V end was cut by 1 base, the J end by 4 bases, with 16 bases between. The CDR3, as DNA: TGTGCCAGCAGCTTAGTTAGCTGGGGGGCCGGCACCGGGGAGCTGTTTTTT. This translates into CASSLVSWGAGTGELFF. The complete variable domain, with remaining parts taken from reference TRBV11-3 and TRBJ2-2, reads EAGVVQSPRYKIIEKKQPVAFWCNPISGHNTLYWYLQNLGQGPELLIRYENEEAVDDSQLPKDRFSAERLKGVDSTLKIQPAELGDSAVYLCASSLVSWGAGTGELFFGEGSRLTVL.

This chain joins TRBV6-6 and TRBJ1-1, with D perhaps TRBD1 (5 bases). Trimming shortened V by 6 bases and J by 4 bases, and 18 bases separated the two germline ends. This CDR3 is built from 15 residues. In germline, CDR1 is MNHNY, CDR2 SVGAGI (reference sequence). The CDR3 DNA reads TGTGCCAGCAGCCCGTGGGGGTCTGGGGTCACTGAAGCTTTCTTT. Protein sequence: CASSPWGSGVTEAFF.

This rearrangement joins TRBV14 to TRBJ2-2; no reliable D call. The CDR3 is 13 residues long. The V end was cut by 3 bases, the J end by 6 bases, with 8 bases between. CDR1 is SGHDN, CDR2 FVKESK, per germline. CDR3 nucleotides: TGTGCCAGCAGCCATCAGACGGCCGGGGAGCTGTTTTTT. Protein product: CASSHQTAGELFF.

This sequence joins TRBV19 and TRBJ1-2; D is unclear. V lost 7 bases and J 7 bases, leaving 19 bases between the germline ends. The CDR3 has 14 residues. Germline V gene sequence: CDR1 LNHDA, CDR2 SQIVND (reference sequence). The CDR3 here is CASTGDRTLGGYTF. For the CDR3, the DNA is TGTGCCAGTACCGGGGATCGAACCCTGGGTGGCTACACCTTC.

The genes are TRBV30 and TRBJ1-5; D is uncertain. The germline gives CDR1 GTSNPN, CDR2 SVGIG (reference sequence). V lost 2 bases and J 3 bases, leaving 17 bases between the germline ends. The length of the CDR3 is 16 residues. The CDR3 sequence: CAWSQLSDINNQPQHF. CDR3 bases: TGTGCCTGGAGTCAACTCTCTGACATTAACAATCAGCCCCAGCATTTT. Filled out from reference TRBV30 and TRBJ1-5, the complete variable domain reads SQTIHQWPATLVQPVGSPLSLECTVEGTSNPNLYWYRQAAGRGLQLLFYSVGIGQISSEVPQNLSASRPQDRQFILSSKKLLLSDSGFYLCAWSQLSDINNQPQHFGDGTRLSIL.